This T cell receptor beta chain was sequenced during a study of Tregs in tolerant kidney transplant recipients (dated by TCRdb to about 2019). With respect to the entire study: TCRbeta sequencing was used in the study to identify donor-specific regulatory T cells before combined kidney and bone marrow transplantation, and the identified cells were then tracked after transplant. Several methods of expanding Tregs specific for an allogeneic donor were compared by TCRbeta repertoire sequencing in a few healthy controls. Beyond this particular receptor, the publication reports: The most biologically relevant and donor-specific TCRbeta repertoire appeared to be identified by expanding Tregs with activated donor B cells. Because the study included only a small number of patients, the results must be confirmed in larger populations and under other immunosuppression protocols. Biological reproducibility was not examined directly, but technical replication error appeared to be minimal.

CDR1 and CDR2 are drawn from the germline V gene: SGHRS, YFSETQ. The CDR3 holds 14 amino acids from the cysteine to the phenylalanine. Only the CDR3 part of the read is kept: 42 bases, read in frame from the first base. Clipping removes 4 bases from V and 0 bases from J, with 2 as the unmatched junction base count. Unstimulated Tregs (CD4+CD25+CD127-), CD4+ non-Tregs (CD4+CD25-), CD4 and CD8 cells were FACS-sorted from thawed PBMCs. Blood from healthy controls was obtained either from healthy volunteers or as purchased buffy coats. Healthy control blood was processed by Ficoll density gradient to PBMCs and cryopreserved; patient PBMCs were collected before and after transplant. For TCRbeta CDR3 sequencing, genomic DNA was extracted from sorted cells using the QIAGEN DNeasy Blood and Tissue Kit. Through immunoSEQ, high-throughput TCRbeta CDR3 sequencing was done commercially, including PCR amplification with internal controls and bias correction. Turning to the authors' computational methods: Unique productive TCRbeta sequences were defined by CDR3 nucleotide sequence where primers matched, and otherwise by CDR3 amino acid sequence together with Vbeta and Jbeta genes. To correct for sorting error, sequences found in more than one sorted population at a frequency ratio of 2:1 or less were discarded, and the remaining shared sequences were assigned to the population with the higher frequency. Sequences were defined as donor-reactive when expanded at least 5-fold in CFSE-low cells versus unstimulated cells and present at a frequency of at least 0.01% in CFSE-low cells. Repertoire divergence was quantified by Jensen-Shannon divergence calculated from the top 100 TCRbeta sequences ranked by frequency. For samples with multiple sequencing runs, sorting error was corrected in each run separately before the runs were combined. TCRdb limited this immuneACCESS table to in-frame rearrangements with V and J called. A share of clones is missing; checked studies link under half to unresolved V genes, and the rest is unexplained. The V and J calls and clone size were taken over from that table, and D and trimming were inferred from the DNA. In all, the sample holds approximately 90,000 clones, and approximately 94% of those were seen once. The ten most abundant clones make up 4.7% of the sample.

With respect to this clone: Its cognate antigen has yet to be identified. One base away there is no much larger clone; base qualities are not given.

This receptor was taken from a human donor in good health. This chain joins TRBV5-1 to TRBJ1-2; 8 nucleotides in the junction match TRBD1. Material: CD8+ T cells from blood. CDR3 sequence: CASSTGGANYGYTF. DNA sequence: TGCGCCAGCAGCACAGGGGGAGCTAACTATGGCTACACCTTC.